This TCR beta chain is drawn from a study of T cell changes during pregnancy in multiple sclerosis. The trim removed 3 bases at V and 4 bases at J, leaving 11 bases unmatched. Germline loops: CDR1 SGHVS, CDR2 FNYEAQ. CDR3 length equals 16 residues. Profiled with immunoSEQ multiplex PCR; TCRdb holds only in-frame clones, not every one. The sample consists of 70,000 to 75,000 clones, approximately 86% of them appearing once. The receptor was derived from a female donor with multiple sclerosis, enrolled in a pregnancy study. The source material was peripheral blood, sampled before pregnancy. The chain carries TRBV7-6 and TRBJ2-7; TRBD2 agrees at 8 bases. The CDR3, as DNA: TGTGCCAGCAGCTTCCCCTATAGCGGGAAACGGTACGAGCAGTACTTC. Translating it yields CASSFPYSGKRYEQYF.